One and the same sample provided the 5 T cell receptor beta chains below, sequenced in a study of T cell responses to AZD1222 COVID-19 vaccine. TCRdb's table, derived via immunoSEQ multiplex PCR, lists solely in-frame clones and lacks some. The table includes over 150,000 clones, roughly 94% detected once. This specimen was peripheral blood, taken on day 0 of MenACWY control vaccination. Every receptor here comes from an adult in good health.

This clone was counted once. J is TRBJ1-1 and V is TRBV3-1 (or the pseudogene TRBV3-2); D uncertain. This CDR3 comprises 18 residues. Trimming removed 1 base from V and 1 base from J, with 19 bases in between. Germline lookup yields CDR1 LGHDT and CDR2 YNNKEL (reference sequence). CDR3: CASSQGQRHSSANTEAFF. The DNA for the CDR3 is TGTGCCAGCAGCCAAGGCCAGCGCCACAGCTCAGCGAACACTGAAGCTTTCTTT.

The chain has TRBV29-1 and TRBJ2-1; D gene unclear. The CDR3 is made up of 11 amino acids. V was trimmed by 8 bases and J by 8 bases, leaving 13 bases between them. Germline lookup yields CDR1 SQVTM and CDR2 ANQGSEA. This CDR3 reads CSTLLWDEQFF. The CDR3 DNA follows: TGCAGCACCTTGTTATGGGATGAGCAGTTCTTC.

This CDR3 reads CASSEEGAVTEAFF. The CDR3 DNA reads TGTGCCAGCAGTGAAGAGGGGGCTGTAACTGAAGCTTTCTTT. The chain combines TRBV2 with TRBJ1-1; 7 positions match TRBD1. Per germline, CDR1 SNHLY and CDR2 FYNNEI. The CDR3 has 14 amino acids. After removal of 1 base from V and 5 bases from J, the junction contained 4 bases not matched to a gene.

This sequence joins TRBV28 and TRBJ2-1; 9 nucleotides match TRBD2. The length of the CDR3 is 14 residues. After removal of 7 bases from V and 6 bases from J, the junction contained 7 bases not matched to a gene. Germline CDR1 is MDHEN and CDR2 is SYDVKM. The chain's CDR3 is CASTGAGGPNEQFF. The DNA of the CDR3 is TGTGCCAGCACCGGAGCGGGAGGCCCCAATGAGCAGTTCTTC. Looking up the rest from reference TRBV28 and TRBJ2-1 gives the full variable domain: DVKVTQSSRYLVKRTGEKVFLECVQDMDHENMFWYRQDPGLGLRLIYFSYDVKMKEKGDIPEGYSVSREKKERFSLILESASTNQTSMYLCASTGAGGPNEQFFGPGTRLTVL.

A single count supports this clone. The chain uses TRBV6-2 or TRBV6-3 and TRBJ1-6, with D hard to call. This CDR3 has 16 amino acids. Germline V CDR1 and CDR2: MNHEY, SVGEGT. V lost 6 bases and J 9 bases, leaving 21 bases between the germline ends. Here the CDR3 reads CASSPPGRRSSSPLHF. The CDR3 DNA sequence: TGTGCCAGCAGCCCTCCGGGCCGAAGGTCGAGTTCACCCCTCCACTTT.